The 20 T cell receptor beta chains in this list originate from one sample, sequenced in a study of T cells in Graves' hyperthyroidism and ophthalmopathy. TCR beta CDR3 region amplification was performed from RNA transcripts. The HTBI primer set drove a first-round RT-PCR of the TCR CDR3. A single record per CDR3 protein comes from TCRdb applying MiXCR to the multiplex PCR reads. Here the sample spans about 250,000 distinct CDR3 sequences, approximately 25% being singletons. The sequencing sample was made of blood. The receptor source for this set is a woman aged 40 to 50 with Graves' ophthalmopathy.

This clonotype was counted a few times. This chain links TRBV9 with TRBJ2-7; the match to TRBD2 covers 10 bases. Unmatched junction bases numbered 5, after V lost 5 bases and J lost 0 bases. The CDR3 is 15 residues long. Germline lookup yields CDR1 SGDLS and CDR2 YYNGEE. CDR3: CASSRTSGRSYEQYF. For the CDR3, the DNA is TGTGCCAGCAGTAGGACTAGCGGTCGCTCCTACGAGCAGTACTTC.

The rearrangement joins TRBV6-1 to TRBJ2-5; TRBD1 matches 7 bases. This CDR3 region has 14 residues. Germline V gives CDR1 MNHNS, CDR2 SASEGT. V shed 7 bases and J 5 bases; nucleotides not matched to a gene: 10. The CDR3 sequence is CASIKQGFGETQYF. The CDR3 nucleotides read TGTGCCAGCATAAAACAGGGGTTCGGGGAGACCCAGTACTTC.

The chain combines TRBV6-1 with TRBJ1-6, with 7 bases identical to TRBD1. J lost 5 bases, V lost 3 bases, and 7 bases had no gene match. Germline CDR1 and CDR2: MNHNS and SASEGT. The CDR3 covers 16 residues. The CDR3 DNA sequence: TGTGCCAGCAGTGAGCGAACCGGGACAGATAATTCACCCCTCCACTTT. Translation gives CASSERTGTDNSPLHF.

The V call is TRBV7-8, the J call TRBJ2-4; a possible D gene is TRBD2 (5 bases). Germline V gene sequence: CDR1 SGHVS, CDR2 FQNEAQ. The CDR3 is 12 residues long. Trimming removed 4 bases at V and 7 bases at J, with 8 bases between. In DNA form, the CDR3 reads TGTGCCAGCAGCTCGAGAGGGAACATTCAGTACTTC. This encodes CASSSRGNIQYF.

This sequence joins TRBV7-8 and TRBJ2-5, with TRBD1 matching 7 bases. Trimming at V came to 5 bases and at J to 4 bases, leaving 19 bases not matched to a gene. Looked up from germline, CDR1 is SGHVS and CDR2 is FQNEAQ. CDR3 length equals 18 residues. CDR3 DNA sequence: TGTGCCAGCAGCCCTAAGACAGGGCAGGGTATCGGGTTAGAGACCCAGTACTTC. It encodes CASSPKTGQGIGLETQYF.

This clonotype was counted many times. The chain uses TRBV30 and TRBJ2-7, with a possible D match to TRBD1 (6 bases). The CDR3 has 14 residues. The V and J ends lost 1 base and 3 bases respectively, with 13 bases between them. Germline loops: CDR1 GTSNPN, CDR2 SVGIG (reference sequence). The CDR3 loop reads CAWSGEEGGYEQYF. CDR3 DNA sequence: TGTGCCTGGAGTGGTGAGGAAGGGGGCTACGAGCAGTACTTC.

At least ten counts were recorded for this clonotype. The gene calls are TRBV12-3 or TRBV12-4 and TRBJ1-5, with D uncertain. The V end was cut by 3 bases, the J end by 1 base, with 7 bases between. The CDR3 is 14 residues long. The CDR3 sequence is CASSLVGSNQPQHF. The CDR3 DNA sequence: TGTGCCAGCAGTTTGGTGGGGAGCAATCAGCCCCAGCATTTT.

This clonotype was observed at least ten times. The chain joins TRBV7-9 to TRBJ2-7; D not certain. In germline, CDR1 is SEHNR, CDR2 FQNEAQ (reference sequence). This CDR3 spans 14 amino acids. The V gene lost 4 bases and the J gene lost 7 bases, with 17 bases spanning the gap. The CDR3 nucleotides read TGTGCCAGCAGCTCCCCAAGACGTGAGAGGGAGCAGTACTTC. Its protein product is CASSSPRREREQYF.

Many counts were recorded for this clonotype. The chain joins TRBV30 to TRBJ1-6, with 7 bases aligning to TRBD1. The CDR3 spans 14 residues. The germline V gene encodes CDR1 GTSNPN and CDR2 SVGIG (reference sequence). V was clipped by 5 bases and J by 10 bases; unmatched bases: 11. CDR3 in amino acids: CAWDRGGNGSPLHF. The DNA for the CDR3 is TGTGCCTGGGACAGAGGGGGCAATGGATCACCCCTCCACTTT.

CDR3: CASGLWIYGYTF. CDR3 nucleotide sequence: TGTGCTAGTGGTCTCTGGATCTATGGCTACACCTTC. The chain uses TRBV12-5 and TRBJ1-2; D call uncertain. V dropped 5 bases and J dropped 4 bases, with 8 bases sitting between them. There are 12 residues in the CDR3. CDR1 is LGHNT, CDR2 FRNRAP, per germline.

This clonotype was observed many times. The chain employs TRBV7-2 and TRBJ2-7; tentatively, D is TRBD1 (6 bases). V dropped 3 bases and J dropped 3 bases, with 15 bases sitting between them. Germline CDR1 reads SGHTA; CDR2 reads FQGNSA. The CDR3 runs 15 residues. The CDR3 DNA reads as TGTGCCAGCAGCTTCTTTGAGACAGGCTTCTACGAGCAGTACTTC. It codes for CASSFFETGFYEQYF. The variable domain in full, completed from reference TRBV7-2 and TRBJ2-7, reads GAGVSQSPSNKVTEKGKDVELRCDPISGHTALYWYRQSLGQGLEFLIYFQGNSAPDKSGLPSDRFSAERTGGSVSTLTIQRTQQEDSAVYLCASSFFETGFYEQYFGPGTRLTVT.

This clonotype was recorded many times. This sequence joins TRBV20-1 and TRBJ2-7; maybe TRBD2 (6 bases). Germline V gene data show CDR1 as DFQATT and CDR2 as SNEGSKA (reference sequence). V was trimmed by 3 bases and J by 1 base, leaving 22 bases between them. The CDR3 covers 17 residues. The CDR3 protein is CSASTPGGRTRSYEQYF. The CDR3 region has the DNA TGCAGTGCTAGCACCCCTGGGGGGAGGACTCGGTCCTACGAGCAGTACTTC.

The chain couples TRBV28 to TRBJ2-7; TRBD1 might be the D (6 bases). V shed 6 bases and J shed 2 bases, with 14 bases lying between them. This CDR3 comprises 14 residues. Germline values: CDR1 MDHEN, CDR2 SYDVKM. The CDR3 sequence is CASSPRDKAYEQYF. In nucleotides, the CDR3 is TGTGCCAGCAGCCCTCGGGACAAGGCCTACGAGCAGTACTTC.

J is TRBJ1-2 and V is TRBV28, with TRBD1 identical over 9 bases. The CDR3 consists of 17 residues. V lost 6 bases and J lost 4; bases outside the gene matches: 15. Germline V gene sequence: CDR1 MDHEN, CDR2 SYDVKM. The CDR3 sequence is CASSPNRGQGVGYGYTF. For the CDR3, the DNA is TGTGCCAGCAGCCCAAACCGGGGACAGGGAGTAGGCTATGGCTACACCTTC.

The rearrangement joins TRBV20-1 to TRBJ2-5, with D maybe TRBD2 (5 bases). CDR1 is DFQATT and CDR2 is SNEGSKA in the germline V gene (reference sequence). V was shortened by 3 bases and J by 9 bases, with 17 bases between the two germline ends. The CDR3 consists of 13 residues. The CDR3 is CSARDEGDRAQYF. The CDR3 DNA reads as TGCAGTGCTAGGGATGAGGGCGATCGGGCCCAGTACTTC.

The genes are TRBV6-2 or TRBV6-3 and TRBJ2-7, with unresolved D. The CDR3 totals 17 residues. Trimming took off 4 bases at V and 5 bases at J, with 24 bases between the two ends. Germline V gives CDR1 MNHEY, CDR2 SVGEGT. The CDR3 coding sequence is TGTGCCAGCAGTTTAGAGTCGGGTTTGGTGTTCTATAACGAGCAGTACTTC. Encoded protein: CASSLESGLVFYNEQYF.

In its sample, this clonotype was seen many times. The rearrangement joins TRBV2 to TRBJ1-5; unclear D gene. V lost 4 bases to trimming and J lost 7 bases, with 17 bases between them. Germline lookup yields CDR1 SNHLY and CDR2 FYNNEI. The CDR3 runs to 15 residues. The CDR3 DNA sequence: TGTGCCAGCAGTGGCCCCCAGGTCTCGGAACAGCCCCAGCATTTT. Its protein is CASSGPQVSEQPQHF.

This clonotype has at least ten counts. The chain carries TRBV2 and TRBJ2-7; D ambiguous. CDR3 length equals 11 residues. In germline, CDR1 is SNHLY, CDR2 FYNNEI. Trimming shortened V by 4 bases and J by 3 bases, and 4 bases separated the two germline ends. The chain's CDR3 is CASSVRYEQYF. CDR3 sequence (DNA): TGTGCCAGCAGTGTCCGCTACGAGCAGTACTTC.

The gene calls are TRBV28 and TRBJ1-2; 7 nucleotides match TRBD1. Germline V gene lookup returns CDR1 MDHEN and CDR2 SYDVKM. Losses at the gene ends were 3 bases for V and 3 bases for J; bases not matched to a gene: 7. CDR3 length equals 15 residues. The CDR3 region has the DNA TGTGCCAGCAGTTTCTCGAGGGGGCCGGACTATGGCTACACCTTC. This sequence encodes CASSFSRGPDYGYTF.

This clonotype has at least ten counts. V usage is TRBV6-5 and J usage is TRBJ2-7, with 8 bases that match TRBD1. The CDR3 runs 13 residues. The V and J ends lost 6 bases and 6 bases, in that order; junction bases with no gene match: 7. Per germline, CDR1 MNHEY and CDR2 SVGAGI. The CDR3 here is CASSRDRSSEQYF. DNA for the CDR3: TGTGCCAGCAGCCGGGACAGGTCTAGCGAGCAGTACTTC.